This T cell receptor beta chain is from a study of regulatory T cells in long-lasting Graves disease (dated by TCRdb to about 2021). Study-level background: To count as having persistent Graves' disease, a patient had to have received antithyroid drug treatment for over 5 years with TSH receptor autoantibodies remaining persistently positive. The study was conducted in China and was registered as a clinical trial. Patients with persistent Graves' disease were compared with patients with newly diagnosed Graves' disease using TCR sequencing and RNA sequencing of peripheral blood. Persistent Graves' disease patients in the clinical cohort had taken antithyroid drugs for approximately ten years on average. A total of roughly 35 samples underwent TCR sequencing, from 13 patients with persistent Graves' disease and some 20 patients with newly diagnosed Graves' disease.

Inclusive of the bounding cysteine and phenylalanine, the CDR3 is 15 residues long. The kept DNA is CDR3 alone, 45 bases in frame from the first base. The germline V gene (reference sequence) specifies LGHDT as CDR1 and YNNKEL as CDR2. V was cut back by 2 bases and J by 2 bases, leaving a gap of 13 bases between them. Explained via the paper, the time point label denotes: persistent/refractory GD, antithyroid drugs over 5 years with positive TRAb. RNA was extracted from PBMCs in TRIzol for both TCR sequencing and RNA sequencing. The diagnosis of Graves' disease followed American Thyroid Association guidelines. Recruitment of patients was carried out at an endocrinology department in Xi'an, China. Each patient gave 8.5 to 9.5 milliliters of peripheral blood, collected in an EDTA anticoagulant tube. Ficoll Paque Plus density gradient separation was used to isolate PBMCs, and no additional T cell sorting was done. An Agilent 2100 Bioanalyzer and agarose gel were used to check RNA quality, while a NanoDrop 2000 measured RNA concentration.

The receptor library was made with multiplex PCR. TCRdb records Illumina HiSeq 4000 as the sequencer. To build TCR beta libraries, CDR3 regions were amplified by Arm-PCR using iRepertoire HTBI primers. Before sequencing, the PCR products went through gel purification. The published analysis was carried out like this. Gene usage analysis of CDR3 amino acid clonotypes used the approximately 62 TRBV and 14 TRBJ segments found across samples. Filtered high-quality paired reads were merged into contigs using COPE and FqMerger. BLAST was used to align contigs to the IMGT TRBV, TRBD and TRBJ reference genes, and CDR3 was defined following IMGT. Highly expanded clones were defined as clonotypes with a frequency above 0.1%. Shannon entropy served as the measure of repertoire diversity, while the Gini coefficient captured V-J evenness. A clonotype found in more than one individual was treated as public. The raw public reads went through TCRdb reprocessing: fastp at Q25, MiXCR clone calling, in-frame beta chains kept. Rows with one shared CDR3 protein collapse into an entry with the most common genes and DNA. The V and J calls and clone size are TCRdb's, not the authors'. This sample has a few hundred thousand distinct CDR3 sequences in its table, and under 25% of those were observed once. The ten largest clones add up to roughly an eighth of the sample.

This clonotype was observed many times. The antigen it binds to is not known. No quality values exist for individual bases; no much larger clone is one base distant. Study-wide findings and limitations: Sequencing and analysis were restricted to the TCR beta chain. Compared with newly diagnosed patients, persistent Graves' disease patients had lower TCR Shannon entropy and fewer highly expanded clones, which suggests clonal expansion. TRBV28, TRBJ1-2 and TRBJ2-5 were preferentially used in persistent disease, while TRBV20-1 and TRBJ2-1 were favored in newly diagnosed disease. The study examined only peripheral blood because the primary lesion, thyroid tissue, could not be accessed. More public clonotypes were shared among persistent patients (about 2,800) than among newly diagnosed patients (roughly 1,000). The small sample size was acknowledged by the authors as a limitation that may reduce accuracy.

Sequences were derived from peripheral blood mononuclear cells (PBMCs), sampled when the disease was refractory, from a patient treated with antithyroid drugs. This clonotype was sampled from a female donor with Graves disease. The sequence is built from TRBV3-1 and TRBJ2-7, with the identity of the D gene unclear. The DNA sequence is given as TGTGCCAGCAGCCAATCGCATGATCAAACCTACGAGCAGTACTTC. Its amino acids are CASSQSHDQTYEQYF.